These 3 T cell receptor beta chains share one sample of origin, sequenced in a study of blood T cell repertoires in COVID-19. Assay used: immunoSEQ multiplex PCR; TCRdb lists only in-frame clones, some missing. The table records roughly 20,000 clones, approximately 80% of them present only once. The sequencing input was peripheral blood. These receptor sequences come from a man in his 70s with COVID-19, enrolled during active disease.

CDR3 coding DNA: TGTGCCAGCAGAGGGGGACGGAAGAGCACCGGGGAGCTGTTTTTT. Amino acid sequence: CASRGGRKSTGELFF. The rearrangement links TRBV27 to TRBJ2-2; tentative D call: TRBD1 (6 bases). CDR3 length: 15 residues. The V and J ends lost 6 bases and 4 bases respectively, with 15 bases between them. CDR1 is MNHEY, CDR2 SMNVEV, per germline (reference sequence).

This clone was counted between two and nine times. The chain uses TRBV19 and TRBJ1-4; D may be TRBD1 (6 bases). CDR3 size: 16 residues. Trimming took off 5 bases at V and 5 bases at J, with 18 bases between the two ends. Germline CDR1 LNHDA, CDR2 SQIVND (reference sequence). The CDR3: CASSFYGPGENEKLFF. The DNA for the CDR3 is TGTGCCAGTAGTTTCTACGGTCCAGGGGAGAATGAAAAACTGTTTTTT.

This clone showed up just a few times. The V and J genes are TRBV27 and TRBJ2-1; 11 nucleotides match TRBD2. The germline gives CDR1 MNHEY, CDR2 SMNVEV (reference sequence). The length of the CDR3 is 15 residues. Trimming cost V 2 bases and J 7 bases; bases outside gene matches: 4. CDR3 amino acids: CASSLKTSGINEQFF. CDR3 in DNA: TGTGCCAGCAGTTTAAAGACTAGCGGGATTAATGAGCAGTTCTTC.